This entry is about one T cell receptor beta chain. Its target is unknown. The sample is drawn from a study of blood T cells in healthy people across ages. Germline CDR1 is MDHEN and CDR2 is SYDVKM. The CDR3 is 15 amino acids. A second PCR of 7 to 11 cycles used a sample-barcoded 5' primer and a J-beta primer mix. The template-switch adaptor was a 5' adaptor with 12 random nucleotides. It tagged each cDNA molecule. Each CDR3 protein gets one entry after TCRdb re-called the 5' RACE reads with MiXCR. Of 550,000 to 750,000 distinct CDR3 sequences listed, under 25% are singletons. Extraction of total RNA produced a minimum of 5 micrograms from each sample. Study results and limitations: Expanded clonotype shifts may have been confounded, as the donors had an unknown CMV status.

V usage is TRBV28 and J usage is TRBJ2-5; no firm D call. The DNA end is a closer match to TRBJ2-1, so the J assignment may be wrong. The sequence came from a man between 65 and 85 years old in good health. The specimen was blood. The CDR3 sequence is CASTKVRSAYNEQFF. CDR3 DNA sequence: TGTGCCAGCACCAAAGTCCGGTCGGCTTACAATGAGCAGTTCTTC.